The 13 T cell receptor beta chains reported below all come from one sample, sequenced in a study of CD8+CD57+ T cells in acquired aplastic anemia. Patients included in sequencing had previously demonstrated CD8+CD57+ cell expansion by flow cytometry. Profiling that covered TCR beta VDJ and CDR3 relied on genomic DNA as its template. TCRdb passed the reads through MiXCR, listing each CDR3 protein once. The sample contains a few hundred thousand distinct CDR3 sequences, over 40% of which appear only once. Sequenced material: sorted CD4+, CD8+, or CD8+CD57+ T cells (not recorded which) from PBMCs. The source of these receptors is a human donor with aplastic anemia.

This clonotype was detected many times. The chain has TRBV3-1 and TRBJ2-7; 8 bases match TRBD1. V shed 4 bases and J 3 bases; nucleotides not matched to a gene: 8. The CDR3 runs to 15 residues. Germline loops: CDR1 LGHDT, CDR2 YNNKEL (reference sequence). The CDR3 DNA follows: TGTGCCAGCAGCCTCCGTAGGACAGGGAACTACGAGCAGTACTTC. Protein: CASSLRRTGNYEQYF.

This clonotype showed up many times. The J gene is TRBJ2-7, the V gene TRBV7-2; D is possibly TRBD1 (6 bases). Germline V CDR1 and CDR2: SGHTA, FQGNSA. The CDR3 runs to 15 residues. V lost 3 bases and J lost 5, with 17 bases in between. CDR3 coding DNA: TGTGCCAGCAGCTTCCGACAGGCAGTTCAGGACGAGCAGTACTTC. It codes for CASSFRQAVQDEQYF.

The V and J genes are TRBV7-3 and TRBJ1-2, with D perhaps TRBD1 (6 bases). This CDR3 has 18 amino acids. The V and J ends lost 5 bases and 4 bases respectively, with 26 bases between them. From germline, CDR1 is SGHTA and CDR2 FQGTGA. The CDR3 spells CASSKRPGATEDGYGYTF. CDR3 nucleotide sequence: TGTGCCAGCAGCAAACGGCCGGGGGCTACTGAGGACGGCTATGGCTACACCTTC.

The CDR3 here is CASSTTSGGRRGGGTQYF. The CDR3, as DNA: TGTGCCAGCAGCACAACTAGCGGGGGGAGACGGGGAGGCGGTACGCAGTATTTT. The rearrangement joins TRBV9 to TRBJ2-3; TRBD2 matches 12 bases. Trimming took 4 bases from V and 8 from J; bases not matched to a gene: 17. The CDR3 covers 18 residues. The germline V gene encodes CDR1 SGDLS and CDR2 YYNGEE. The variable domain in full, completed from reference TRBV9 and TRBJ2-3, reads DSGVTQTPKHLITATGQRVTLRCSPRSGDLSVYWYQQSLDQGLQFLIQYYNGEERAKGNILERFSAQQFPDLHSELNLSSLELGDSALYFCASSTTSGGRRGGGTQYFGPGTRLTVL.

This clonotype was counted between two and nine times. This chain joins TRBV9 and TRBJ1-6; no reliable D call. Per the germline V gene, CDR1 is SGDLS and CDR2 is YYNGEE. The V gene lost 0 bases and the J gene lost 10 bases, with 14 bases spanning the gap. The CDR3 sequence is 15 residues long. CDR3 sequence (DNA): TGTGCCAGCAGCGTAGAAAGGGAGGGAGGCTCACCCCTCCACTTT. This encodes CASSVEREGGSPLHF.

This clonotype was seen ten or more times. This sequence joins TRBV7-6 and TRBJ1-1; 8 nucleotides align to TRBD1. Germline loops: CDR1 SGHVS, CDR2 FNYEAQ. After removal of 5 bases from V and 3 bases from J, the junction contained 11 bases not matched to a gene. This CDR3 comprises 16 residues. CDR3 sequence (DNA): TGTGCCAGCAGCCTAAGGTTGGACAGGGTGGACACTGAAGCTTTCTTT. Its protein is CASSLRLDRVDTEAFF.

This clonotype was counted many times. The rearrangement joins TRBV19 to TRBJ1-2, with 7 bases identical to TRBD1. From germline, CDR1 is LNHDA and CDR2 SQIVND (reference sequence). There are 15 residues in the CDR3. Trimming took 5 bases from V and 4 from J; bases not matched to a gene: 10. The CDR3 coding sequence is TGTGCCAGTAGTCTGTCCCGGGACAGCTTCTATGGCTACACCTTC. This sequence encodes CASSLSRDSFYGYTF.

The chain combines TRBV19 with TRBJ1-1, with a possible D match to TRBD1 (5 bases). The CDR3 runs 14 residues. Trimming left V 5 bases short and J 7 bases short, with 17 bases between. The germline gives CDR1 LNHDA, CDR2 SQIVND (reference sequence). CDR3 coding DNA: TGTGCCAGTAGTCATGGCGGAGGGGTGGTTGAAGCTTTCTTT. This sequence encodes CASSHGGGVVEAFF.

In its sample, this clonotype was seen many times. The V and J genes are TRBV4-1 and TRBJ1-1; TRBD1 matches at 9 bases. V lost 6 bases to trimming and J lost 5 bases; unmatched junction nucleotides: 10. This CDR3 contains 15 residues. Germline V lookup: CDR1 MGHRA, CDR2 YSYEKL. Here the CDR3 reads CASSPSYRGRTEAFF. The CDR3 DNA reads TGCGCCAGCAGTCCTTCTTACAGGGGGCGTACTGAAGCTTTCTTT.

In its sample, this clonotype was seen many times. In DNA, the CDR3 is TGTGCCAGCAGCTTTGGGGGCACAGATACGCAGTATTTT. This gives the protein CASSFGGTDTQYF. This rearrangement joins TRBV5-8 to TRBJ2-3; no firm D call. Germline V lookup: CDR1 SGHTS, CDR2 YDEGEE. V gave up 2 bases and J gave up 1 base, with 5 bases separating them. This CDR3 is 13 amino acids long.

This clonotype was recorded many times. The chain has TRBV20-1 and TRBJ2-1; no clear D. The CDR3 covers 14 residues. V lost 5 bases and J 0 bases, leaving 11 bases between the germline ends. CDR1 is DFQATT, CDR2 SNEGSKA, per germline (reference sequence). As DNA, the CDR3 is TGCAGTGCTGCGGCGGCGAGCTCCTACAATGAGCAGTTCTTC. This codes for CSAAAASSYNEQFF.

On this clonotype: The CDR3 does not end in the conserved phenylalanine or tryptophan, so this is likely a read error. No DNA is shown, since the ends of the CDR3 on it are uncertain; the CDR3 is the one TCRdb lists. This chain connects TRBV28 to TRBJ2-6; the D segment call TRBD2 is taken from the table without a DNA check. Germline V gene data show CDR1 as MDHEN and CDR2 as SYDVKM. The CDR3 is made up of 8 amino acids, end residues included. Here the CDR3 reads CASSWASG.

The chain combines TRBV29-1 with TRBJ2-5, with 9 bases fitting TRBD1. Germline CDR1 SQVTM, CDR2 ANQGSEA. This CDR3 is 15 amino acids long. Trimming took 2 bases from V and 5 from J; bases not matched to a gene: 9. The CDR3 spells CSVERRDRAWETQYF. The CDR3 nucleotides read TGCAGCGTTGAACGACGGGACAGGGCTTGGGAGACCCAGTACTTC.